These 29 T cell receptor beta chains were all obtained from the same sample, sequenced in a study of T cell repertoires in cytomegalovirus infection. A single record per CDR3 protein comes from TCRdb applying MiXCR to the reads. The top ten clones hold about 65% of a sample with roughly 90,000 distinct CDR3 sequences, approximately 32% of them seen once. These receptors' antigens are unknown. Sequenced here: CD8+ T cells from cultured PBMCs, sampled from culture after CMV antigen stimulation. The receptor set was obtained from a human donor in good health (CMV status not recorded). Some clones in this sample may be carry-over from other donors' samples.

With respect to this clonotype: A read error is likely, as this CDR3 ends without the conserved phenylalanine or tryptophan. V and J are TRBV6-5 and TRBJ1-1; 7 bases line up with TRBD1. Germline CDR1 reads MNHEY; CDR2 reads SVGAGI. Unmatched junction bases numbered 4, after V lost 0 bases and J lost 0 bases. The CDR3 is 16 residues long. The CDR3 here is CASSYSGDRMNTEAFV. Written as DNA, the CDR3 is TGTGCCAGCAGTTACTCCGGGGACAGAATGAACACTGAAGCTTTCGTT.

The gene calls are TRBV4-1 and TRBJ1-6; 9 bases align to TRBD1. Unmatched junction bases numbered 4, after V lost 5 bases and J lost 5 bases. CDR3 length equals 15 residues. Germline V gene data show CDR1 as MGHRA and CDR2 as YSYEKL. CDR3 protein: CASSWRQGDNSPLHF. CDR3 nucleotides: TGCGCCAGCAGCTGGCGACAGGGGGATAATTCACCCCTCCACTTT.

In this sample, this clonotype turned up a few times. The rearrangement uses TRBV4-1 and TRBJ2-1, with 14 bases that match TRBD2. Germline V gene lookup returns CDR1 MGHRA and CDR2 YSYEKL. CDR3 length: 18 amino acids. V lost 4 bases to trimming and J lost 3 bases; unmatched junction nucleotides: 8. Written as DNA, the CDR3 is TGCGCCAGCAGCCCGAACGGACTAGCGGGGGGCATCTACAATGAGCAGTTCTTC. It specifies CASSPNGLAGGIYNEQFF.

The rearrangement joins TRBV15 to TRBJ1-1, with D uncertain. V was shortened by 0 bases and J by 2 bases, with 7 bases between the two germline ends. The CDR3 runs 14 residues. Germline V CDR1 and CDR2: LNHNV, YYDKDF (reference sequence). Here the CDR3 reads CATSRDRVNTEAFF. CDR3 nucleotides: TGTGCCACCAGCAGAGATCGGGTTAACACTGAAGCTTTCTTT.

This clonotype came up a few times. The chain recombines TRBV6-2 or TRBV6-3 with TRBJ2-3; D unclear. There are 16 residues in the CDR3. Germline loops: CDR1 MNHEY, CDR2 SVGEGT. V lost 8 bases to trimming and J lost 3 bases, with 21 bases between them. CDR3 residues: CASGSLGSRSTDTQYF. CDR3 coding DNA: TGTGCCAGCGGATCGCTTGGCAGCCGATCTACAGATACGCAGTATTTT.

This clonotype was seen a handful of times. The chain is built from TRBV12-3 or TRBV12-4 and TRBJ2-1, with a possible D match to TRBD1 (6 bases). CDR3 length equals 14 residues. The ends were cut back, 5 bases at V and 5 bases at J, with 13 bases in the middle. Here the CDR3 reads CASSPGTRHNEQFF. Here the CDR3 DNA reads TGTGCCAGCAGTCCAGGGACACGCCACAATGAGCAGTTCTTC.

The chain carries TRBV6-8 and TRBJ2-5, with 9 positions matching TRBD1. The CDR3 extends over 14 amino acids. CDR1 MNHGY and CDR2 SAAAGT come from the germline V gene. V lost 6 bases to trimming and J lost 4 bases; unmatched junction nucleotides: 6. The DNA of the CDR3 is TGTGCCAGCAGGAAGGACAGGGGCGGAGAGACCCAGTACTTC. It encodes CASRKDRGGETQYF.

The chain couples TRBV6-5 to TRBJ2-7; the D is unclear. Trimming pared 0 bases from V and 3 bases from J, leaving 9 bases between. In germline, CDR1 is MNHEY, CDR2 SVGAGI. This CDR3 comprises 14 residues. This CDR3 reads CASSYSSDDYEQYF. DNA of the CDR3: TGTGCCAGCAGTTACTCCAGTGATGACTACGAGCAGTACTTC.

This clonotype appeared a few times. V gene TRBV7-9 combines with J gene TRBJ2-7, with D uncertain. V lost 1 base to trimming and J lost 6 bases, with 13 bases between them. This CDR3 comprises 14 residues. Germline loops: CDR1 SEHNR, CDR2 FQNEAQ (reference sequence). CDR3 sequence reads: CASSLDFGKGEQYF. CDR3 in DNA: TGTGCCAGCAGCTTAGACTTTGGTAAGGGCGAGCAGTACTTC. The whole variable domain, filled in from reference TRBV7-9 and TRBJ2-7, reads DTGVSQNPRHKITKRGQNVTFRCDPISEHNRLYWYRQTLGQGPEFLTYFQNEAQLEKSRLLSDRFSAERPKGSFSTLEIQRTEQGDSAMYLCASSLDFGKGEQYFGPGTRLTVT.

The CDR3 reads CASTGEDRARLWGYTF. CDR3 sequence (DNA): TGTGCCAGCACCGGAGAGGACAGGGCCCGGCTTTGGGGCTACACCTTC. The chain links TRBV12-3 or TRBV12-4 to TRBJ1-2, with 8 nucleotides matching TRBD1. V shed 7 bases and J 8 bases; nucleotides not matched to a gene: 18. The CDR3 is 16 amino acids.

CDR3 protein: CASRPGVRNEQYF. In DNA, the CDR3 is TGTGCCAGCAGACCAGGGGTCAGGAACGAGCAGTACTTC. The J gene is TRBJ2-7, the V gene TRBV7-9, with a weak D call TRBD1 (6 bases). The CDR3 is 13 amino acids. Trimming took off 6 bases at V and 5 bases at J, with 14 bases between the two ends. Germline V gene data show CDR1 as SEHNR and CDR2 as FQNEAQ (reference sequence).

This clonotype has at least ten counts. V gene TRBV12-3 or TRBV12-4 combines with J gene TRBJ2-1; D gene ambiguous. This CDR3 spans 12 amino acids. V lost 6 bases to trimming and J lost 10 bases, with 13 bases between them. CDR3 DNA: TGTGCCAGCAGCCCCCAGAGTCTGGAGCAGTTCTTC. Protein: CASSPQSLEQFF.

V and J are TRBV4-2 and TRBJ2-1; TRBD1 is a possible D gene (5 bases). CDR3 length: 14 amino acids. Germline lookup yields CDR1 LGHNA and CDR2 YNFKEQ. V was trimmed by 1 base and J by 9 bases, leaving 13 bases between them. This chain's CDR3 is CASSQGTPGGEQFF. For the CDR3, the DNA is TGTGCCAGCAGCCAAGGGACACCGGGCGGTGAGCAGTTCTTC.

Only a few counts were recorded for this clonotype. DNA for the CDR3: TGTGCCAGCAGTGTTTGGAACACTGAAGCTTTCTTT. Protein product: CASSVWNTEAFF. The chain carries TRBV2 and TRBJ1-1; D not resolved. Germline CDR1 is SNHLY and CDR2 is FYNNEI. This CDR3 comprises 12 residues. The V gene lost 4 bases and the J gene lost 1 base, with 4 bases spanning the gap.

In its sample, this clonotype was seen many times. The CDR3 loop reads CASSLEVHNEQFF. The DNA for the CDR3 is TGTGCCAGCAGCTTAGAGGTCCACAATGAGCAGTTCTTC. This rearrangement joins TRBV7-2 to TRBJ2-1, with D hard to call. V lost 1 base and J lost 5, with 6 bases in between. Germline V gene sequence: CDR1 SGHTA, CDR2 FQGNSA. The CDR3 has 13 amino acids.

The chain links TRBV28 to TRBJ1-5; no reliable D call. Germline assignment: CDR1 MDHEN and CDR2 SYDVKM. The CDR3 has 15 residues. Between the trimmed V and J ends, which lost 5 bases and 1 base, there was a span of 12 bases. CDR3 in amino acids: CASSLYGRSNQPQHF. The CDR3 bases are TGTGCCAGCAGTCTTTACGGCAGGAGCAATCAGCCCCAGCATTTT.

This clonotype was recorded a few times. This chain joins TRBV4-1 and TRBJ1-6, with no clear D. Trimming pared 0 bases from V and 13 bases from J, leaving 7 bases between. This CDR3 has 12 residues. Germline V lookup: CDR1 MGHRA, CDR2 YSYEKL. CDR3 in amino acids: CASSQDGDPLHF. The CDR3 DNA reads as TGCGCCAGCAGCCAAGATGGGGATCCCCTCCACTTT.

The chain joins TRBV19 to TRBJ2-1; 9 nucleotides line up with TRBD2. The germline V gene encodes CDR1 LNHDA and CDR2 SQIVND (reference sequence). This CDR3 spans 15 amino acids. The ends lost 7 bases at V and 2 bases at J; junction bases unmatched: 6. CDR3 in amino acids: CASNPGLAAYNEQFF. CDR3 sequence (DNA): TGTGCCAGTAACCCGGGACTAGCTGCCTACAATGAGCAGTTCTTC.

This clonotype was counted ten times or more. DNA for the CDR3: TGTGCCAGCAGTCCCGGGACAGGGGAAGAGACCCAGTACTTC. Protein sequence: CASSPGTGEETQYF. The chain recombines TRBV12-3 or TRBV12-4 with TRBJ2-5, with 10 bases lining up with TRBD1. The length of the CDR3 is 14 residues. V lost 5 bases to trimming and J lost 3 bases; unmatched junction nucleotides: 3.

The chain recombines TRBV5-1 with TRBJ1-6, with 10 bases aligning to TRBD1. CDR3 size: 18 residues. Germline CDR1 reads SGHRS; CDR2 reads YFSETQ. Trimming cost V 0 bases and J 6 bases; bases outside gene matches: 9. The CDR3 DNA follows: TGCGCCAGCAGCTTGGCCCTCGACAGGGGGCCACGTAATTCACCCCTCCACTTT. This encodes CASSLALDRGPRNSPLHF.

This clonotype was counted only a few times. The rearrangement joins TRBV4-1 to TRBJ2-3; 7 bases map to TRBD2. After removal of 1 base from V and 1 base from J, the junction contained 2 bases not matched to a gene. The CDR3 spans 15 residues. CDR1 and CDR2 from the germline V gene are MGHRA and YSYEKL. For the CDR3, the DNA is TGCGCCAGCAGCCAAGCACGGGGGGGCACAGATACGCAGTATTTT. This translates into CASSQARGGTDTQYF.

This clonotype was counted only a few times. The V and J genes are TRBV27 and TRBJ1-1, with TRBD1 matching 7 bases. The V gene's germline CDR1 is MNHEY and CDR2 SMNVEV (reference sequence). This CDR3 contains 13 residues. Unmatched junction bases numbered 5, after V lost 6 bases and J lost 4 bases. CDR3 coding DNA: TGTGCCAGCAGCCCGGGACAGTCCACTGAAGCTTTCTTT. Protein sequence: CASSPGQSTEAFF.

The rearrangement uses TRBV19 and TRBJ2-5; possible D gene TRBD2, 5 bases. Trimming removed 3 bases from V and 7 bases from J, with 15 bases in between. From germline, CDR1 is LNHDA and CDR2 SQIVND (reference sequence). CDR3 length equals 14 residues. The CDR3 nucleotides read TGTGCCAGTAGTATCAATAGCGCGGGTAGGACCCAGTACTTC. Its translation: CASSINSAGRTQYF.

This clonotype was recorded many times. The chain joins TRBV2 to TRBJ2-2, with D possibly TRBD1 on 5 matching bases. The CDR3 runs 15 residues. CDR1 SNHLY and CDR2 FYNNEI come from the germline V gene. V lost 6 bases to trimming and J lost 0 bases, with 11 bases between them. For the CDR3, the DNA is TGTGCCAGCAGAGGAGACAGCGCGAACACCGGGGAGCTGTTTTTT. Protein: CASRGDSANTGELFF.

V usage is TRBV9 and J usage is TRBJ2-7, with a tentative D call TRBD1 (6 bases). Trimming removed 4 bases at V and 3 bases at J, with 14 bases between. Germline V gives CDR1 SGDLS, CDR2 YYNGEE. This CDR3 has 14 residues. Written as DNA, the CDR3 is TGTGCCAGCAGCACCCGGGACATCGACTACGAGCAGTACTTC. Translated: CASSTRDIDYEQYF.

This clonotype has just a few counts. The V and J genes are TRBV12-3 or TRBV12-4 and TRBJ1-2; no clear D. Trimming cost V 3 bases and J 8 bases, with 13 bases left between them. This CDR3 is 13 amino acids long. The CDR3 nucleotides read TGTGCCAGCAGTTTTGTGGGAATAGAGGGCTACACCTTC. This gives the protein CASSFVGIEGYTF.

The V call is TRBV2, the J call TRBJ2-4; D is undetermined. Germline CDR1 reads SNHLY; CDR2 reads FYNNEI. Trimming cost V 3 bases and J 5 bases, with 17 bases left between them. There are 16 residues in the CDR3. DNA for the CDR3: TGTGCCAGCAGTGACGCGTCCAATGCGTGGCAAAACATTCAGTACTTC. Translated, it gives CASSDASNAWQNIQYF.

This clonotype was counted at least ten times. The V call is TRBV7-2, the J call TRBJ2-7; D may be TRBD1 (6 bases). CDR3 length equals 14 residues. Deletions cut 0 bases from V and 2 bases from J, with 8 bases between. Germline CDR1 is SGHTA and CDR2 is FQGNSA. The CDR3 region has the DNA TGTGCCAGCAGCTTAGCGGGGGCCCCCTACGAGCAGTACTTC. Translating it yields CASSLAGAPYEQYF.

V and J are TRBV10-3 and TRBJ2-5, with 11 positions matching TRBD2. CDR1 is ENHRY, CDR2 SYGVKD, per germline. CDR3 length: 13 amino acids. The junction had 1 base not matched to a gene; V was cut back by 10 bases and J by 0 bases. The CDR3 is CATGLADQETQYF. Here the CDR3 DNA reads TGTGCCACGGGACTAGCGGACCAAGAGACCCAGTACTTC.